The sequence of this T cell receptor beta chain was determined in a study of shared clonotypes between healthy human individuals. Libraries were prepared by immunoSEQ multiplex PCR; TCRdb keeps only in-frame clonotypes and omits some of them. The sample contains some 1 million clones, around four fifths of which appear only once. Losses at the gene ends were 5 bases for V and 3 bases for J; bases not matched to a gene: 7. CDR1 is LNHDA, CDR2 SQIVND, per germline (reference sequence). The CDR3 length is 15 residues. What was sequenced was memory CD4+ T cells sorted from blood. Noted subset: CD45RA-negative fraction. The sequence was collected from a man aged 18 to 30 in good health. The chain combines TRBV19 with TRBJ2-7; 10 positions match TRBD1. The CDR3 region has the DNA TGTGCCAGTAGTGCCAGACAGGGGGCAGGCTACGAGCAGTACTTC. This gives the protein CASSARQGAGYEQYF.